The present TCR beta chain was sequenced within a study of beta chain features in type 1 diabetes. Expressed TCRB transcripts were sequenced because the entire RNA isolate underwent reverse transcription. Using immunoSEQ multiplex PCR, the repertoire was profiled, and TCRdb retains in-frame clones only, with some absent. The table records over 150,000 clones, 10% of them present only once. Study-level points and caveats: Shortening that was moderate but significant affected the TCRB CDR3s of Type 1 diabetes patients in all four CD4+ subsets.

For this clone: Its antigen is not identified.

Trimming removed 2 bases at V and 5 bases at J, with 6 bases between. In germline, CDR1 is SGHTA, CDR2 FQGNSA. This CDR3 is built from 12 residues. Sequencing used central memory CD4+ T cells from blood. The receptor was derived from a man aged 30 to 39 with type 1 diabetes. This chain connects TRBV7-2 to TRBJ1-2; D is unclear. CDR3 in DNA: TGTGCCAGCAGCTTATCGGGGTATGGCTACACCTTC. Amino acid sequence: CASSLSGYGYTF.